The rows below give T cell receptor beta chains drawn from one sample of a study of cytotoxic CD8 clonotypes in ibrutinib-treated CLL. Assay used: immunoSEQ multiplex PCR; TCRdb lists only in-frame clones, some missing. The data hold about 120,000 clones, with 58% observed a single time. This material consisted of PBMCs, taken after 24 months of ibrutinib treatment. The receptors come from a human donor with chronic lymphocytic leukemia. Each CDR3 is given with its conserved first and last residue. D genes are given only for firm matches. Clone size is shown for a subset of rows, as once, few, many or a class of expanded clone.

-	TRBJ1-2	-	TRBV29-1	CSGSQGSAYGYTF	TGCAGCGGAAGCCAGGGGTCCGCCTATGGCTACACCTTC
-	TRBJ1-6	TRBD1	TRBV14	CASSHGGGGGSPLHF	TGTGCCAGCAGCCATGGAGGGGGCGGAGGATCACCCCTCCACTTT
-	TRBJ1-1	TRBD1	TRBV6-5	CASSDRGNTEAFF	TGTGCCAGCAGTGACAGGGGTAACACTGAAGCTTTCTTT
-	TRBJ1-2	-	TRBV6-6	CASSRDSYGYTF	TGTGCCAGCAGCCGGGACTCCTATGGCTACACCTTC
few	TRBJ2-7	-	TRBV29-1	CSVQHLGMGEQYF	TGCAGCGTTCAGCACCTTGGAATGGGGGAGCAGTACTTC
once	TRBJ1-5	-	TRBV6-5	CASSSRYDQPQHF	TGTGCCAGCAGTTCCAGGTACGATCAGCCCCAGCATTTT
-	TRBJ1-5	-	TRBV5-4	CASSGDTSNQPQHF	TGTGCCAGCAGCGGGGACACTAGCAATCAGCCCCAGCATTTT
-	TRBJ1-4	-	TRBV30	CAWSVGDHLSEKLFF	TGTGCCTGGAGTGTTGGGGACCACCTCAGTGAAAAACTGTTTTTT
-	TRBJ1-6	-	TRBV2	CASTPARGNNSPLHF	TGTGCCAGCACACCTGCCCGGGGTAATAATTCACCCCTCCACTTT
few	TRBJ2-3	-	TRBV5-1	CASSPTGRGTDTQYF	TGCGCCAGCAGCCCGACAGGCCGGGGCACAGATACGCAGTATTTT
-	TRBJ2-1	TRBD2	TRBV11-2	CASSLVGTTHNEQFF	TGTGCCAGCAGCTTAGTTGGGACTACCCACAATGAGCAGTTCTTC
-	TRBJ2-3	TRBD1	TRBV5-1	CASSRGQGVSTDTQYF	TGCGCCAGCAGCCGGGGACAGGGTGTAAGCACAGATACGCAGTATTTT
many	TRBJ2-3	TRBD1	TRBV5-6	CASSGATGYGTDTQYF	TGTGCCAGCAGCGGGGCGACAGGGTACGGCACGGATACGCAGTATTTT
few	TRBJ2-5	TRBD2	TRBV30	CAWSALRTSDAETQYF	TGTGCCTGGAGTGCCCTTCGGACTAGCGATGCCGAGACCCAGTACTTC
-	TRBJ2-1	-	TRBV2	CASSPSGSSYNEQFF	TGTGCCAGCAGCCCCTCGGGGAGCTCCTACAATGAGCAGTTCTTC
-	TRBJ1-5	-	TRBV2	CASGRDRDQPQHF	TGTGCCAGCGGTCGAGACAGAGATCAGCCCCAGCATTTT
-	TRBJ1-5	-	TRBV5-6	CASSLGGGDQPQHF	TGTGCCAGCAGCTTGGGGGGCGGAGATCAGCCCCAGCATTTT
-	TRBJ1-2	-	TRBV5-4	CASSLVGVGYGYTF	TGTGCCAGCAGCTTGGTTGGAGTCGGCTATGGCTACACCTTC
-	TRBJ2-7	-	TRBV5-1	CASKKMADLAYEQYF	TGCGCCAGCAAAAAAATGGCCGATTTGGCCTACGAGCAGTACTTC
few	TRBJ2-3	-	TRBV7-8	CASSFSGTDTQYF	TGTGCCAGCAGCTTCAGCGGCACAGATACGCAGTATTTT
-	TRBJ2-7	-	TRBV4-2	CASSLEARSSYEQYF	TGTGCCAGCAGCCTGGAAGCACGCAGCTCCTACGAGCAGTACTTC
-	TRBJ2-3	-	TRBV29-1	CSARGSKASTDTQYF	TGCAGCGCAAGAGGGTCTAAGGCTAGCACAGATACGCAGTATTTT
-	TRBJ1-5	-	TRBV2	CASSGKGQPQHF	TGTGCCAGCTCCGGGAAGGGCCAGCCCCAGCATTTT
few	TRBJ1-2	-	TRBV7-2	CASSLEGSTGHGYTF	TGTGCCAGCAGCTTAGAAGGGAGTACGGGTCATGGCTACACCTTC
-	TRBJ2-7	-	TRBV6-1	CASSEQAGSYEQYF	TGTGCCAGCAGTGAGCAGGCGGGCTCCTACGAGCAGTACTTC
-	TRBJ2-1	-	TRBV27	CASSFMTGEQFF	TGTGCCAGCAGTTTTATGACCGGTGAGCAGTTCTTC
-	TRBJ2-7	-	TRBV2	CASSLLDYEQYF	TGTGCCAGCAGCCTACTAGACTACGAGCAGTACTTC
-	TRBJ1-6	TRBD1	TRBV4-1	CASSQDPLQGARNSPLHF	TGCGCCAGCAGCCAAGACCCCCTTCAGGGGGCGCGGAATTCACCCCTCCACTTT
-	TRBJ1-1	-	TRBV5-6	CASSLAKEFNAFF	TGTGCCAGCAGCTTGGCCAAGGAGTTTAATGCTTTCTTT
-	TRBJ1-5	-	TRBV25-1	CASSDGTGSGQPQHF	TGTGCCAGCAGTGACGGTACAGGGTCGGGTCAGCCCCAGCATTTT
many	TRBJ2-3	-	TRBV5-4	CASSLWTADTQYF	TGTGCCAGCAGCTTGTGGACAGCAGATACGCAGTATTTT
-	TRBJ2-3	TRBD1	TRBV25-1	CASSVGQDLSTQYF	TGTGCCAGCAGTGTCGGACAGGACCTATCTACGCAGTATTTT
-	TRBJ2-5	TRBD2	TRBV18	CASSPLAGTGGETQYF	TGTGCCAGCTCACCACTAGCGGGGACTGGTGGGGAGACCCAGTACTTC
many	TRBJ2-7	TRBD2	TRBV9	CASSPGLAATYEQYF	TGTGCCAGCAGCCCCGGACTAGCAGCTACCTACGAGCAGTACTTC
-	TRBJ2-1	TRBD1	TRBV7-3	CASSRGQEIGEQFF	TGTGCCAGCAGCCGCGGACAGGAGATCGGTGAGCAGTTCTTC
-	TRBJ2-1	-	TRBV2	CASSERVMSYNEQFF	TGTGCCAGCAGTGAAAGGGTTATGTCCTACAATGAGCAGTTCTTC
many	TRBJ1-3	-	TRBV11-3	CASSLFGQSSGNTIYF	TGTGCCAGCAGCTTATTCGGACAGTCCTCTGGAAACACCATATATTTT
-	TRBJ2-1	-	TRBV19	CASSIGYNEQFF	TGTGCCAGTAGTATAGGTTACAATGAGCAGTTCTTC
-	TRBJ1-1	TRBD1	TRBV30	CAWSIDRAWTEAFF	TGTGCCTGGAGTATCGACAGGGCTTGGACTGAAGCTTTCTTT
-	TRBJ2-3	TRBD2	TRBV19	CASSKGTSGGLDTQYF	TGTGCCAGTTCAAAAGGGACTAGCGGGGGTCTGGATACGCAGTATTTT
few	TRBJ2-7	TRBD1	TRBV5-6	CASSDRGQARHEQYF	TGTGCCAGCAGCGACCGCGGACAGGCGAGACACGAGCAGTACTTC
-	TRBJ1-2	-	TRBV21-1	CASSNDRDYGYTF	TGTGCCAGCAGCAACGACAGGGACTATGGCTACACCTTC
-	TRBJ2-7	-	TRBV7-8	CASSRQRGASYEQYF	TGTGCCAGCAGCCGACAGAGGGGGGCCTCCTACGAGCAGTACTTC
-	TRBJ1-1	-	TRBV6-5	CASSYGQGKVRAFF	TGTGCCAGCAGTTACGGGCAGGGGAAAGTTAGAGCTTTCTTT
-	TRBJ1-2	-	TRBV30	CAWMLASGVLYGYTF	TGTGCCTGGATGCTTGCGTCAGGAGTTCTATATGGCTACACCTTC
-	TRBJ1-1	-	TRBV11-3	CASSLTRTGNTEAFF	TGTGCCAGCAGCCTAACCCGTACAGGGAACACTGAAGCTTTCTTT
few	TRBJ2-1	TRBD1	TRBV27	CASSSGQFRNEQFF	TGTGCCAGCAGTTCGGGACAGTTTAGGAATGAGCAGTTCTTC
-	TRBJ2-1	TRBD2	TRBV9	CASSERLADNEQFF	TGTGCCAGCAGCGAAAGACTAGCGGACAATGAGCAGTTCTTC
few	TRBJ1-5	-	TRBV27	CASSLPAGTTDQPQHF	TGTGCCAGCAGTTTACCTGCCGGGACGACCGATCAGCCCCAGCATTTT
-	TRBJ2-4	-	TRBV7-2	CASRDGAKNIQYF	TGTGCCAGCAGGGACGGAGCCAAAAACATTCAGTACTTC
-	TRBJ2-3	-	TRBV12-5	CASARGLRTDTQYF	TGTGCTAGTGCTCGGGGTCTACGCACAGATACGCAGTATTTT